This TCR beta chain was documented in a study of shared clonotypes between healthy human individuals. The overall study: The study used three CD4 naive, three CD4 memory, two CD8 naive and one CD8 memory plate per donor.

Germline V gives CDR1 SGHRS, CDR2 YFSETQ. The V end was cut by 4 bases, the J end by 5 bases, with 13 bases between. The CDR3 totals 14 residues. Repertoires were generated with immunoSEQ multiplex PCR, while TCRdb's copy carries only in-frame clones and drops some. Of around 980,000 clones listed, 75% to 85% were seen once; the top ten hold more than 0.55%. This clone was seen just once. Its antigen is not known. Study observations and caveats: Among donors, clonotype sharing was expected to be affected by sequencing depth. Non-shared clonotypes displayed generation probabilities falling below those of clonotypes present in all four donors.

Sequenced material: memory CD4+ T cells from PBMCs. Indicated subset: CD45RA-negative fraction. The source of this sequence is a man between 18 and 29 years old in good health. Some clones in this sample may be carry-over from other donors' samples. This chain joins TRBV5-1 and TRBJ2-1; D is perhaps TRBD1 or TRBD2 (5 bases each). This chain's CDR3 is CASSHGTWNNEQFF. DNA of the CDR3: TGCGCCAGCAGCCATGGGACCTGGAACAATGAGCAGTTCTTC.